This TCR beta chain was obtained from a study of cytomegalovirus exposure and HLA in healthy donors. Study background: A data release that came early held around 85 million unique TCRs from HLA-typed donors.

PCR was performed using 60 Vbeta and 13 Jbeta primers. In the source study's methods: In a later analysis, roughly 10 million of approximately 81 million unique beta chains occurred in at least two donors. Some clones are missing from TCRdb's copy, which holds only in-frame ones; the method was immunoSEQ multiplex PCR. V and J calls and clone size are those listed in that table; D and trimming were worked out from the DNA. The sample lists around 170,000 clones, roughly four fifths occurring once. Findings and caveats of the study: Several V segments, TRBV6-2 and TRBV6-3 among them, could not be told apart and were dropped.

The ends lost 3 bases at V and 5 bases at J; junction bases unmatched: 6. The CDR3 consists of 15 residues. Germline values: CDR1 LNHDA, CDR2 SQIVND (reference sequence). This clone appeared once. What it binds is unknown. Source material: PBMCs. This TCR came from a man aged 40-55 years in good health and CMV-seronegative. The chain joins TRBV19 to TRBJ1-2, with 10 bases that match TRBD1. The CDR3 DNA reads as TGTGCCAGTAGTATCGGACAGGGGGTACCGTATGGCTACACCTTC. It encodes CASSIGQGVPYGYTF.